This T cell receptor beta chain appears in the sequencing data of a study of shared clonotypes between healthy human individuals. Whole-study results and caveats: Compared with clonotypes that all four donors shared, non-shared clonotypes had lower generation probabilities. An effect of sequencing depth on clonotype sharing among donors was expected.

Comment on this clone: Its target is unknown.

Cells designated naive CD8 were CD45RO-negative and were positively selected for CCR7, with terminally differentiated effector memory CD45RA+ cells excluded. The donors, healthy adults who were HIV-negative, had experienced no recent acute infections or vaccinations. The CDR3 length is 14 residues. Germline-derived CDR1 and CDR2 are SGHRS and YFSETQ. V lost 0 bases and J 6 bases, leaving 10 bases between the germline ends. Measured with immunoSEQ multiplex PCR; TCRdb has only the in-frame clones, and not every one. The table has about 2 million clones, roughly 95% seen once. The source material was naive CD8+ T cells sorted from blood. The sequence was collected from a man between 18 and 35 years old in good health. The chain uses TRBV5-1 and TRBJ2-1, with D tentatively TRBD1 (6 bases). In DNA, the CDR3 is TGCGCCAGCAGCTTGGATGGGACAATCAATGAGCAGTTCTTC. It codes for CASSLDGTINEQFF. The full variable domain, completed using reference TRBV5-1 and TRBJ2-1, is KAGVTQTPRYLIKTRGQQVTLSCSPISGHRSVSWYQQTPGQGLQFLFEYFSETQRNKGNFPGRFSGRQFSNSRSEMNVSTLELGDSALYLCASSLDGTINEQFFGPGTRLTVL.